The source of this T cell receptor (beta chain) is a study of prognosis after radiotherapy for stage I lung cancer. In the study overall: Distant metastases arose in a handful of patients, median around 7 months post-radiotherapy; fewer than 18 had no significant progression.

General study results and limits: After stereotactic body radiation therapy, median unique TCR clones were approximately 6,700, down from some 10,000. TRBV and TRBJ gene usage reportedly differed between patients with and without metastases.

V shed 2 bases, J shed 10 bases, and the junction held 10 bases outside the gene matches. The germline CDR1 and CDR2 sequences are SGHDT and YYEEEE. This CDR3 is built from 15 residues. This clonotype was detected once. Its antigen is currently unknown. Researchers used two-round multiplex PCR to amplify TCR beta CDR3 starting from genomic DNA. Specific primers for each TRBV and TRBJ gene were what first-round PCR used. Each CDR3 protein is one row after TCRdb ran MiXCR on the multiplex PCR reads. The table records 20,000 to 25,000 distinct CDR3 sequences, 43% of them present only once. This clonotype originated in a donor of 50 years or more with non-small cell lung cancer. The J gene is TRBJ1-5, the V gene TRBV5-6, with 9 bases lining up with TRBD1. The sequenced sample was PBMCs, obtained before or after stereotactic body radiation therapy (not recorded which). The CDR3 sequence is CASSFSLTGGHPQHF. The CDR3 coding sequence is TGTGCCAGCAGCTTCTCTCTCACAGGGGGCCATCCCCAGCATTTT. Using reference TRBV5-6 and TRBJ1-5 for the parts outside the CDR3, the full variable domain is DAGVTQSPTHLIKTRGQQVTLRCSPKSGHDTVSWYQQALGQGPQFIFQYYEEEERQRGNFPDRFSGHQFPNYSSELNVNALLLGDSALYLCASSFSLTGGHPQHFGDGTRLSIL.